This T cell receptor (beta chain) was identified during a study of CD8 T cells in Susac syndrome. V lost 4 bases, J lost 6 bases, and 5 bases stayed unmatched. The CDR3 is 14 amino acids. Germline V gene data show CDR1 as SGHDN and CDR2 as FVKESK. Random hexamers were used to reverse transcribe the RNA input (about 0.45 to 1 ug). TCRdb recomputed calls from the immunoSEQ multiplex PCR reads with MiXCR, one row per CDR3 protein. This repertoire shows 95,000 to 150,000 distinct CDR3 sequences, 90% to 95% found once; its top ten account for roughly 0.087%. The genes are TRBV14 and TRBJ2-5, with TRBD1 matching 10 bases. The source of this sequence is a human donor in good health. The sequenced sample consisted of CD4+ T cells from PBMCs. In DNA, the CDR3 is TGTGCCAGCAGCCCACCGGGACAGGGGAAGACCCAGTACTTC. Translated, it gives CASSPPGQGKTQYF.